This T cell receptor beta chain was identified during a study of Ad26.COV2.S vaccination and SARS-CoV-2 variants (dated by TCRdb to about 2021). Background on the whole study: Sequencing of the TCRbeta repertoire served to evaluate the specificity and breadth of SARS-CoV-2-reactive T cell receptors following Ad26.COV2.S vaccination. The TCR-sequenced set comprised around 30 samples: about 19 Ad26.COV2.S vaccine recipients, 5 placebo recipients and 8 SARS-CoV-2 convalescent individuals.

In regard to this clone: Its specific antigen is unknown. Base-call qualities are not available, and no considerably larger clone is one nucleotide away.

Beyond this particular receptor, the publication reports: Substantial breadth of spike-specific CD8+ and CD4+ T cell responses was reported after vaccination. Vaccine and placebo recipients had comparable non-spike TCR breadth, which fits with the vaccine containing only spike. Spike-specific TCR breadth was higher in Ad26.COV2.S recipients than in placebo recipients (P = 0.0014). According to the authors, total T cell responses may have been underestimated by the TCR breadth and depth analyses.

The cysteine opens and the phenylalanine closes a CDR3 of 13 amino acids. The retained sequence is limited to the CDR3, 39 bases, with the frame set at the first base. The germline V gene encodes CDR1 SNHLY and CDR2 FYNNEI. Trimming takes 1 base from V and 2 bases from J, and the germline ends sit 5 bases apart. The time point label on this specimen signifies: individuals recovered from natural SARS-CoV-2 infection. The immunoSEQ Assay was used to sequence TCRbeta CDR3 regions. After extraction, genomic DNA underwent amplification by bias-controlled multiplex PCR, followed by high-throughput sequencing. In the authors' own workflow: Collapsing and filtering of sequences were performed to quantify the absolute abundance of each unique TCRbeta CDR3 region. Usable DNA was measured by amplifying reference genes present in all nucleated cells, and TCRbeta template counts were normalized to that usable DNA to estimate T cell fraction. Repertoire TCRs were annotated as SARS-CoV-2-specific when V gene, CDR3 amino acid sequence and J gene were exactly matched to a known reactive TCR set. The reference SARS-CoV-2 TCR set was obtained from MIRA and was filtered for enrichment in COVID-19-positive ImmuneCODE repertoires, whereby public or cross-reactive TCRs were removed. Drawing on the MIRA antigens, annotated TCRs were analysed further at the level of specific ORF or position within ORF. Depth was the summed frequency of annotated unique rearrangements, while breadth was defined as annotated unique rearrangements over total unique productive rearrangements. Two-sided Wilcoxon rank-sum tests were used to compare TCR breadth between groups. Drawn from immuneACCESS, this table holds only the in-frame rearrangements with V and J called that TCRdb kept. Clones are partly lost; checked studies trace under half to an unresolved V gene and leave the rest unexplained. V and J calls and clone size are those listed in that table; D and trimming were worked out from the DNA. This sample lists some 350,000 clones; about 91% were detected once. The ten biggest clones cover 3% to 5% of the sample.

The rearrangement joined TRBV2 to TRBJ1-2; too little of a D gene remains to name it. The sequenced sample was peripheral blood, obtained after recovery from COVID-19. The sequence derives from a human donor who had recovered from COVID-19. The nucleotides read TGTGCCAGCAGTGAAGAAGTAAACTATGGCTACACCTTC. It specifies CASSEEVNYGYTF.